This T cell receptor beta chain is from a study of T cell repertoires in cytomegalovirus infection (dated by TCRdb to between 2018 and 2021). A note on the overall study: Donor HLA type was relevant to the analysis, because carriage of CMV infection together with the matching HLA type was indicated by public TCR beta signatures.

Study-level results and caveats: Carriers of CMV infection plus the relevant HLA type were discriminated by the cumulative frequency of public TCR beta family members in the study cohort and in an independent roughly 400-donor cohort. The ex vivo response was dominated by HLA-C-restricted CMV-specific TCR beta clonotypes, which also provided the single most frequent clonotype in two of eight donors.

Instrument on record: Illumina HiSeq 1500. The public reads were reanalyzed by TCRdb: fastp trimming at Q25, MiXCR alignment, in-frame beta chains only. Rows with a matching CDR3 protein are joined into one entry that keeps the most common DNA and genes. This sample gives over 85,000 distinct CDR3 sequences in total; approximately 17% of them show up just once. Approximately 7.9% of the sample is held by the ten biggest clonotypes. Details on this clonotype: Its antigen remains unidentified. Base-call qualities are not available, and no considerably larger clone is one nucleotide away.

V is shortened by 4 bases, J by 1 base, and the region joining them spans 14 bases. Counted from cysteine to phenylalanine, this CDR3 has 15 amino acids. CDR3 DNA only is kept here, 45 bases in frame from base 1. Looking up the germline V gene yields CDR1 SGDLS and CDR2 YYNGEE. The sample was PBMCs. This sequence was found in a human donor in good health (CMV status not recorded). Some clones in this sample may be carry-over from other donors' samples. The rearrangement combines TRBV9 with TRBJ2-5, with the D gene possibly TRBD1 or TRBD2, each one fitting 5 bases. The DNA sequence is TGTGCCAGCAGCCTTTGGGGGAGAGGCCAAGAGACCCAGTACTTC. It codes for CASSLWGRGQETQYF.